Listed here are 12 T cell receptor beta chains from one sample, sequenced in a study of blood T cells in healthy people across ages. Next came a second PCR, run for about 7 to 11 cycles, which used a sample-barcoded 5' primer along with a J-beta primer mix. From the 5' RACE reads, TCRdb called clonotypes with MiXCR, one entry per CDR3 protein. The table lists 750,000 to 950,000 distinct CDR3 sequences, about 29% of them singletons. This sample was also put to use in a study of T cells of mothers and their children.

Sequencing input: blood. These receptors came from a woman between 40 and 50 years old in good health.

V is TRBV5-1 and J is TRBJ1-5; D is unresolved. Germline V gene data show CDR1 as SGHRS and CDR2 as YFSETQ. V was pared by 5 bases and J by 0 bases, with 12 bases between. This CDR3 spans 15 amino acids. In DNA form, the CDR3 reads TGCGCCAGCAGAACTGATGATCATAGCAATCAGCCCCAGCATTTT. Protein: CASRTDDHSNQPQHF.

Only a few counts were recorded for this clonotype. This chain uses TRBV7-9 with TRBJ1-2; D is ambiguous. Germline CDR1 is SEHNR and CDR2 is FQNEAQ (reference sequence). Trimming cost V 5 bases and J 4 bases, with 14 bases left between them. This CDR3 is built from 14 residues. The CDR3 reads CASSPFGRPYGYTF. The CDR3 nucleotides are TGTGCCAGCAGCCCCTTCGGGAGGCCCTATGGCTACACCTTC.

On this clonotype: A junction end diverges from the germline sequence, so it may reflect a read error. CDR3 region: CTSSPQSSEQFF. For the CDR3, the DNA is TGTACCAGCAGTCCACAGTCCAGTGAGCAGTTCTTC. The chain employs TRBV28 and TRBJ2-1; no clear D. There are 12 residues in the CDR3. CDR1 and CDR2 (germline): MDHEN, SYDVKM.

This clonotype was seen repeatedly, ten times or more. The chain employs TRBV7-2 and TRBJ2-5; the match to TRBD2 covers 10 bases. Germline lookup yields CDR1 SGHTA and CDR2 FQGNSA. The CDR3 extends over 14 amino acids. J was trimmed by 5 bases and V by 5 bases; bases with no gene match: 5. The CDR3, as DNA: TGTGCCAGCAGCCAGCGGGGGGGCCGGGAGACCCAGTACTTC. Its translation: CASSQRGGRETQYF.

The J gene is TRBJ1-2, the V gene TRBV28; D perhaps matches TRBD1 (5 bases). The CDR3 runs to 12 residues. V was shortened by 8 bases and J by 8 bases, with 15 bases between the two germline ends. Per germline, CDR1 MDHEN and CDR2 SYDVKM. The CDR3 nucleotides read TGTGCCAGCGGCTCGGACATGGGGGGCTACACCTTC. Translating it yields CASGSDMGGYTF.

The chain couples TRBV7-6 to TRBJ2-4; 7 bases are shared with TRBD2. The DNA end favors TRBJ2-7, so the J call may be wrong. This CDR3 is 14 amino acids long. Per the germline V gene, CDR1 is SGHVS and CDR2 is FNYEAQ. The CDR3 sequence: CASSWGGVPYEQYF. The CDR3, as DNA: TGTGCCAGCAGCTGGGGGGGGGTCCCCTACGAGCAGTACTTC.

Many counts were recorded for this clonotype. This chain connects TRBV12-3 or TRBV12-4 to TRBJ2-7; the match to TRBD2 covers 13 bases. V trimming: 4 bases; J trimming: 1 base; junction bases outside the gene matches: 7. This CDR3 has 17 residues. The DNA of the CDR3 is TGTGCCAGCAGTTCTCGGACTAGCGGGGGACCTTCCTACGAGCAGTACTTC. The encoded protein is CASSSRTSGGPSYEQYF.

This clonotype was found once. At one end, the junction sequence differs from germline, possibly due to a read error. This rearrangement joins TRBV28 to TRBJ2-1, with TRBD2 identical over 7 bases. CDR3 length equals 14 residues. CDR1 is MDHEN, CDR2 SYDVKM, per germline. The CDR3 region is CAGSMGGSYNEQFF. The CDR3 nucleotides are TGTGCCGGCAGTATGGGGGGGTCCTACAATGAGCAGTTCTTC.

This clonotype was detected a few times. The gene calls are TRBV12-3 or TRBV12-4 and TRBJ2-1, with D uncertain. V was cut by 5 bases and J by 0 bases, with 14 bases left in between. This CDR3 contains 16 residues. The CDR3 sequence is CASSPDGQSSYNEQFF. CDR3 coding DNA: TGTGCCAGCAGTCCTGACGGCCAGAGCTCCTACAATGAGCAGTTCTTC.

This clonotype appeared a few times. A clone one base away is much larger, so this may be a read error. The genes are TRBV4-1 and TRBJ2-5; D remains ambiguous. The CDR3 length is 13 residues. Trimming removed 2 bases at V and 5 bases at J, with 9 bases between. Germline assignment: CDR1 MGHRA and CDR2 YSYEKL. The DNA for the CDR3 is TGCGCCAGCAGCCAATGGACCAGGGAGACCCAGTACTTC. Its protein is CASSQWTRETQYF.

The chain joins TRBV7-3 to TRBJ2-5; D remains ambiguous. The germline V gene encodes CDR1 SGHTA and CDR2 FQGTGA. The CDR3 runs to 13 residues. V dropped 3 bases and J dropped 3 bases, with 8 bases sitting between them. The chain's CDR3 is CASSFTYEETQYF. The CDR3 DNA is TGTGCCAGCAGCTTCACCTATGAAGAGACCCAGTACTTC.

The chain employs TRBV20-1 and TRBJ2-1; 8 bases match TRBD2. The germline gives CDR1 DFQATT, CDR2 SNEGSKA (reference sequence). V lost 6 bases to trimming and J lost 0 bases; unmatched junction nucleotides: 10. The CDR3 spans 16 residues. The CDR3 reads CSAPPGGHSSYNEQFF. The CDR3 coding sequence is TGCAGTGCCCCCCCGGGGGGGCATAGCTCCTACAATGAGCAGTTCTTC.